This T cell receptor (beta chain) was identified during a study of blood T cell repertoires in COVID-19. This CDR3 spans 12 amino acids. With 0 bases removed from V and 7 bases from J, the gap between germline ends came to 5 bases. Germline lookup yields CDR1 KGHDR and CDR2 SFDVKD. Assay: immunoSEQ multiplex PCR; the TCRdb copy retains only in-frame clones and omits some. The repertoire includes about 210,000 clones, 80% to 90% of them detected once, and 3.5% to 4% sits in the top ten. Membership in each cohort depended on participant-reported clinical history. The sequence was collected from a woman aged 35 to 49 with acute COVID-19. The rearrangement joins TRBV24-1 to TRBJ1-2; D ambiguous. The sample taken for sequencing was PBMCs or T cells enriched from blood (not recorded which). In DNA, the CDR3 is TGTGCCACCAGTGATTTGCGCAGTGGCTACACCTTC. Translation: CATSDLRSGYTF.